Given below is one TCR beta chain in context. No antigen is known for it. Generated by immunoSEQ multiplex PCR, the TCRdb table keeps only in-frame clones and is missing some. In the table there are about 150,000 clones, 87% of which are singletons. V gave up 0 bases and J gave up 8 bases, with 13 bases separating them. The germline CDR1 and CDR2 sequences are SGDLS and YYNGEE. The CDR3 runs 14 residues. This specimen comes from a study of radiation and T cells in renal cell carcinoma. Study-wide results and limits: Top tumor clonotypes rose in blood 2 weeks post-radiation, then contracted. Without pretreatment biopsies, baseline tumor clonotype presence was undetermined.

Time point noted: blood 2 weeks post-SBRT. Treatment denoted: 15 Gy SBRT to primary tumor, nephrectomy 4 weeks later. The sequencing used blood, collected from a patient whose treatment included radiotherapy and nephrectomy. This TCR came from a woman in her forties or fifties with renal cell carcinoma. The V gene is TRBV9, the J gene TRBJ2-3; D may be TRBD1 or TRBD2 (5 bases each). For the CDR3, the DNA is TGTGCCAGCAGCGTAGGGGACCTCGGGGTTACGCAGTATTTT. It yields the protein CASSVGDLGVTQYF.